This T cell receptor (beta chain) was obtained from a study of blood T cell repertoires in COVID-19. Study background: Material from acute and convalescent COVID-19 was sourced from the United States, Italy and Spain. T cells, B-cell-depleted T cells, or PBMCs supplied cDNA or gDNA.

The CDR3 has 14 amino acids. Germline V gene sequence: CDR1 LGHNA, CDR2 YNFKEQ. V gave up 10 bases and J gave up 0 bases, with 12 bases separating them. Methods used by the authors: Reference gene primer amplification yielded estimated nucleated cell counts. Profiled with immunoSEQ multiplex PCR; TCRdb holds only in-frame clones, not every one. The V and J calls and clone size were taken over from that table, and D and trimming were inferred from the DNA. The data show 150,000 to 160,000 clones, roughly 80% seen once. The chain employs TRBV4-2 and TRBJ1-4; TRBD1 is a possible D gene (5 bases). Input material: peripheral blood. This clonotype was sampled from an older woman with acute or convalescent COVID-19. CDR3 sequence reads: CATAGLTTNEKLFF. The CDR3 DNA follows: TGTGCCACGGCGGGACTCACAACTAATGAAAAACTGTTTTTT.